The clone carrying this T cell receptor beta chain appeared a few times. The data were obtained in a study of blood T cell repertoires in COVID-19. As for the study in general: Samples taken during acute and convalescent COVID-19 were collected in the United States, Italy and Spain.

Grouping used clinical history reported by participants in a survey and questionnaire. Germline V gives CDR1 SQVTM, CDR2 ANQGSEA. The CDR3 totals 13 residues. V lost 4 bases and J lost 5, with 11 bases in between. Original data processing: Counts of nucleated cells, estimated from reference gene primer amplification, were obtained. Produced via immunoSEQ multiplex PCR; TCRdb's table is partial and in-frame only. The V and J calls and clone size are taken from that table; D and trimming were inferred from the DNA. Altogether about 250,000 clones are present, approximately 78% being singletons, with the ten largest covering 5%.

The gene calls are TRBV29-1 and TRBJ1-4; D remains ambiguous. Sequencing input: PBMCs or T cells enriched from blood (not recorded which). This TCR was sampled from a man aged 40-50 years who had been exposed to COVID-19. Here the CDR3 DNA reads TGCAGCGTTGTGACACAGAAGAATGAAAAACTGTTTTTT. It yields the protein CSVVTQKNEKLFF.